These 3 T cell receptor beta chains originate from one sample sequenced in a study of blood T cell repertoires in COVID-19. Profiling relied on immunoSEQ multiplex PCR, and the TCRdb table lists in-frame clones only, not all of them. The sample holds approximately 100,000 clones; 92% are singletons and the top ten take around 5.7%. The specimen sequenced was peripheral blood. The receptors derive from a man between 65 and 85 years old with acute or convalescent COVID-19.

This rearrangement joins TRBV27 to TRBJ2-7; D uncertain. V was clipped by 3 bases and J by 0 bases, with 9 bases between them. The germline gives CDR1 MNHEY, CDR2 SMNVEV (reference sequence). The CDR3 contains 14 residues. The CDR3 DNA sequence: TGTGCCAGCAGTTTGATCTATGGCTCCTACGAGCAGTACTTC. Encoded protein: CASSLIYGSYEQYF.

The V and J genes are TRBV5-4 and TRBJ1-4; possibly TRBD1 for D (5 bases). Per germline, CDR1 SGHNT and CDR2 YYREEE (reference sequence). The CDR3 runs to 14 residues. V was pared by 0 bases and J by 6 bases, with 9 bases between. CDR3 loop: CASSLAGVDEKLFF. As DNA, the CDR3 is TGTGCCAGCAGCTTGGCGGGGGTTGATGAAAAACTGTTTTTT.

V is TRBV27 and J is TRBJ2-1, with TRBD2 matching over 10 bases. Trimming cost V 4 bases and J 0 bases; bases outside gene matches: 12. Per germline, CDR1 MNHEY and CDR2 SMNVEV (reference sequence). The CDR3 has 19 amino acids. CDR3 sequence (DNA): TGTGCCAGCAGTTCCACCAGCGGGAGGGCCGGGAGCTCCTACAATGAGCAGTTCTTC. Translating gives CASSSTSGRAGSSYNEQFF.